The next 31 T cell receptor beta chains were all read from a single sample in a study of blood T cells in healthy people across ages. For the second PCR, which ran for about 7 to 12 cycles, a sample-barcoded 5' primer and a J-beta primer mix were used. TCRdb re-called the 5' RACE reads through MiXCR, storing one row per CDR3 protein. The table includes 1 million or so distinct CDR3 sequences, approximately 26% detected once. This same sample was also part of a study on T cells of mothers and their children.

The sequencing sample was made of blood. These receptor sequences come from a girl aged 2-10 years in good health.

This clonotype was counted a few times. V usage is TRBV20-1 and J usage is TRBJ2-1; 9 nucleotides align to TRBD2. The CDR3 has 18 residues. V was clipped by 4 bases and J by 5 bases; unmatched bases: 18. CDR1 is DFQATT, CDR2 SNEGSKA, per germline (reference sequence). The chain's CDR3 is CSATPPNSGLAGDNEQFF. Here the CDR3 DNA reads TGCAGTGCTACCCCACCCAATTCGGGACTAGCAGGGGACAATGAGCAGTTCTTC.

In this sample, this clonotype turned up a few times. The V call is TRBV20-1, the J call TRBJ2-1; D is possibly TRBD2 (6 bases). The V gene's germline CDR1 is DFQATT and CDR2 SNEGSKA (reference sequence). The CDR3 contains 14 residues. V was shortened by 5 bases and J by 7 bases, with 18 bases between the two germline ends. In nucleotides, the CDR3 is TGCAGTGCTCTGGGACTGGCAATTATGAATGAGCAGTTCTTC. Translating gives CSALGLAIMNEQFF.

The genes are TRBV4-1 and TRBJ2-4, with TRBD1 identical over 7 bases. This CDR3 spans 17 amino acids. With 0 bases clipped from V and 2 bases from J, the junction kept 7 bases outside the gene matches. Germline V gene lookup returns CDR1 MGHRA and CDR2 YSYEKL. The CDR3 loop reads CASSQDFTGVTKNIQYF. The CDR3 DNA is TGCGCCAGCAGCCAAGATTTCACAGGGGTTACCAAAAACATTCAGTACTTC.

This clonotype was seen a handful of times. The V call is TRBV12-3 or TRBV12-4, the J call TRBJ2-5; 7 nucleotides align to TRBD1. With V trimmed by 7 bases and J by 3 bases, 5 bases remained unmatched. This CDR3 is 13 amino acids long. CDR3 nucleotide sequence: TGTGCCAGCAAAGGGGGCGATAAAGAGACCCAGTACTTC. This translates into CASKGGDKETQYF.

The chain has TRBV29-1 and TRBJ2-7; a possible D gene is TRBD2 (6 bases). The germline gives CDR1 SQVTM, CDR2 ANQGSEA. V lost 1 base, J lost 3 bases, and 10 bases lay in between. This CDR3 region has 13 residues. CDR3 sequence: CSVEGRGNYEQYF. CDR3 nucleotide sequence: TGCAGCGTTGAAGGGAGGGGAAACTACGAGCAGTACTTC.

Only a few counts were recorded for this clonotype. The J gene is TRBJ2-3, the V gene TRBV13, with 12 bases fitting TRBD2. Germline V gene data show CDR1 as PRHDT and CDR2 as FYEKMQ (reference sequence). The CDR3 covers 16 residues. With 5 bases clipped from V and 2 bases from J, the junction kept 5 bases outside the gene matches. CDR3 protein: CASSPGLAGNTDTQYF. For the CDR3, the DNA is TGTGCCAGCAGCCCTGGACTAGCGGGGAACACAGATACGCAGTATTTT.

This rearrangement joins TRBV7-9 to TRBJ1-3; no reliable D call. The CDR3 sequence is 16 residues long. V was clipped by 2 bases and J by 0 bases, with 11 bases between them. CDR1 and CDR2 (germline): SEHNR, FQNEAQ (reference sequence). CDR3 in DNA: TGTGCCAGCAGCTTAAGGCAGGCGGCCTCTGGAAACACCATATATTTT. Its protein is CASSLRQAASGNTIYF.

This clonotype was seen more than once but under ten times. The chain joins TRBV29-1 to TRBJ1-1; 7 bases line up with TRBD1. This CDR3 contains 14 residues. Trimming cost V 5 bases and J 3 bases; bases outside gene matches: 9. The V gene's germline CDR1 is SQVTM and CDR2 ANQGSEA. CDR3 protein: CSVSTGDWYTEAFF. The CDR3 DNA reads as TGCAGCGTTTCTACAGGGGACTGGTACACTGAAGCTTTCTTT.

This clonotype came up a few times. One junction end disagrees with the germline gene, perhaps due to a read error. The chain recombines TRBV2 with TRBJ2-1; perhaps D is TRBD1 or TRBD2 (5 bases each). The CDR3 length is 14 residues. In germline, CDR1 is SNHLY, CDR2 FYNNEI. CDR3 DNA sequence: TGTGCCACCTACCACGGGACGCCCTACAACGAGCAGTTCTTC. The encoded protein is CATYHGTPYNEQFF.

This rearrangement joins TRBV10-3 to TRBJ2-7; 11 bases agree with TRBD2. The assigned J gene may be wrong: the sequence end matches TRBJ2-1 better. This CDR3 spans 15 amino acids. Germline assignment: CDR1 ENHRY and CDR2 SYGVKD. The CDR3 loop reads CAISVLAGGWNEQFF. CDR3 sequence (DNA): TGTGCCATCAGTGTGCTAGCGGGAGGTTGGAATGAGCAGTTCTTC.

The chain uses TRBV12-3 or TRBV12-4 and TRBJ1-6; D is ambiguous. The V gene lost 1 base and the J gene lost 0 bases, with 4 bases spanning the gap. CDR3 length equals 15 residues. In nucleotides, the CDR3 is TGTGCCAGCAGTTTAGAGGGCTCCTATAATTCACCCCTCCACTTT. Protein product: CASSLEGSYNSPLHF.

This chain links TRBV11-2 with TRBJ1-5, with no clear D. This CDR3 is built from 13 residues. CDR1 and CDR2 (germline): SGHAT, FQNNGV. Trimming stripped 4 bases from V and 5 bases from J, with 9 bases between. The CDR3 DNA is TGTGCCAGCAGCTACCTGTCTCATCAGCCCCAGCATTTT. This sequence encodes CASSYLSHQPQHF.

This rearrangement joins TRBV27 to TRBJ2-3; 9 bases are a match to TRBD1. The germline V gene encodes CDR1 MNHEY and CDR2 SMNVEV (reference sequence). V lost 3 bases and J lost 5; bases outside the gene matches: 9. The CDR3 length is 16 residues. CDR3 in DNA: TGTGCCAGCAGTTTTTTGCCGGGACAGGGAGGAGATACGCAGTATTTT. It codes for CASSFLPGQGGDTQYF.

This chain links TRBV28 with TRBJ1-1; TRBD1 agrees at 8 bases. The CDR3 has 16 residues. Germline V gene sequence: CDR1 MDHEN, CDR2 SYDVKM. Unmatched junction bases numbered 12, after V lost 6 bases and J lost 3 bases. The CDR3 sequence is CASSPSNRGWYTEAFF. The DNA of the CDR3 is TGTGCCAGCAGCCCCTCGAACAGGGGGTGGTACACTGAAGCTTTCTTT. The full variable domain, its missing parts supplied by reference TRBV28 and TRBJ1-1, is DVKVTQSSRYLVKRTGEKVFLECVQDMDHENMFWYRQDPGLGLRLIYFSYDVKMKEKGDIPEGYSVSREKKERFSLILESASTNQTSMYLCASSPSNRGWYTEAFFGQGTRLTVV.

This chain uses TRBV29-1 with TRBJ2-7; D is uncertain. The J call is in doubt because the DNA end fits TRBJ2-5 better. The CDR3 contains 11 residues. Germline V gene lookup returns CDR1 SQVTM and CDR2 ANQGSEA. The CDR3 is CSVRQEETQYF. CDR3 sequence (DNA): TGCAGCGTTCGCCAAGAAGAGACCCAGTACTTC.

V usage is TRBV12-3 or TRBV12-4 and J usage is TRBJ2-1; maybe TRBD2 (6 bases). The CDR3 contains 11 residues. Trimming shortened V by 3 bases and J by 13 bases, and 10 bases separated the two germline ends. The CDR3 protein is CASSFAGPQFF. As DNA, the CDR3 is TGTGCCAGCAGTTTTGCGGGGCCCCAGTTCTTC.

This clonotype was seen a few times. The chain is built from TRBV20-1 and TRBJ2-5, with 10 nucleotides matching TRBD2. The length of the CDR3 is 15 residues. With V trimmed by 2 bases and J by 5 bases, 8 bases remained unmatched. Germline loops: CDR1 DFQATT, CDR2 SNEGSKA (reference sequence). The CDR3, as DNA: TGCAGTGCTAGAAGGAGCGGGGGGGTATGGGAGACCCAGTACTTC. Translation gives CSARRSGGVWETQYF.

This clonotype came up a few times. The chain employs TRBV20-1 and TRBJ2-5, with D perhaps being TRBD1 or TRBD2 (5 bases each). CDR3 length: 14 residues. Germline V lookup: CDR1 DFQATT, CDR2 SNEGSKA (reference sequence). The V and J ends lost 5 bases and 5 bases respectively, with 18 bases between them. CDR3 sequence: CSAGPGTGGETQYF. DNA for the CDR3: TGCAGTGCTGGCCCCGGGACCGGCGGGGAGACCCAGTACTTC.

The chain joins TRBV6-1 to TRBJ2-4; no clear D. The germline V gene encodes CDR1 MNHNS and CDR2 SASEGT. The CDR3 consists of 15 residues. V gave up 5 bases and J gave up 4 bases, with 15 bases separating them. Here the CDR3 DNA reads TGTGCCAGCAGTCCCCAACAGTTAAGTAAAAACATTCAGTACTTC. It yields the protein CASSPQQLSKNIQYF.

The V gene is TRBV4-2, the J gene TRBJ1-2; perhaps TRBD1 as D (6 bases). The germline gives CDR1 LGHNA, CDR2 YNFKEQ. V was trimmed by 0 bases and J by 7 bases, leaving 18 bases between them. The CDR3 contains 16 residues. The DNA of the CDR3 is TGTGCCAGCAGCCAAGAGTCGCTAGGGGGGATCGGTGGCTACACCTTC. It yields the protein CASSQESLGGIGGYTF.

The chain carries TRBV29-1 and TRBJ2-1; D is possibly TRBD2 (6 bases). CDR3 length equals 13 residues. In germline, CDR1 is SQVTM, CDR2 ANQGSEA. With 6 bases removed from V and 2 bases from J, the gap between germline ends came to 11 bases. The CDR3 spells CSVLGLPYNEQFF. The CDR3 DNA sequence: TGCAGCGTCTTGGGACTGCCCTACAATGAGCAGTTCTTC.

The chain uses TRBV28 and TRBJ2-7; a weak D match, TRBD2 (6 bases). The CDR3 has 15 amino acids. Germline CDR1 is MDHEN and CDR2 is SYDVKM. Trimming took off 7 bases at V and 3 bases at J, with 19 bases between the two ends. Here the CDR3 DNA reads TGTGCCAGCATCCCCCCGGGACTCTCCCTCTACGAGCAGTACTTC. It codes for CASIPPGLSLYEQYF.

In its sample, this clonotype was seen a few times. The chain recombines TRBV4-3 with TRBJ2-5, with TRBD1 matching over 8 bases. The end of the DNA fits TRBJ2-7 better, so the J call may be wrong. Germline CDR1 LGHNA, CDR2 YSLEER. The CDR3 contains 15 residues. Here the CDR3 DNA reads TGCGCCAGCAGCCCGTCAAGACAGGGGCCCTACGAGCAGTACTTC. Amino acids: CASSPSRQGPYEQYF.

For this clonotype: No conserved phenylalanine or tryptophan is present at the end of the CDR3, so a read error is the likely explanation. This chain joins TRBV5-1 and TRBJ2-1, with 7 bases lining up with TRBD2. This CDR3 contains 14 residues. The J segment lost 4 bases and the V segment lost 5 bases, leaving 6 bases of the junction unmatched. The germline gives CDR1 SGHRS, CDR2 YFSETQ. The CDR3 region has the DNA TGCGCCAGCAGGACCGGGGGGAAGTACAATGAGCAGTTCTAC. It encodes CASRTGGKYNEQFY.

A few counts support this clonotype. J is TRBJ1-4 and V is TRBV7-9; D is uncertain. The CDR3 runs 16 residues. V shed 0 bases and J shed 3 bases, with 11 bases lying between them. Per the germline V gene, CDR1 is SEHNR and CDR2 is FQNEAQ (reference sequence). CDR3 residues: CASSLAPVSANEKLFF. Written as DNA, the CDR3 is TGTGCCAGCAGCTTAGCTCCAGTCTCGGCTAATGAAAAACTGTTTTTT.

This clonotype was counted a few times. The chain uses TRBV29-1 and TRBJ2-1, with 9 nucleotides matching TRBD2. The germline V gene encodes CDR1 SQVTM and CDR2 ANQGSEA. V was clipped by 5 bases and J by 4 bases; unmatched bases: 3. The CDR3 is 13 residues long. CDR3: CSVSTSGYNEQFF. For the CDR3, the DNA is TGCAGCGTTTCGACTAGCGGATACAATGAGCAGTTCTTC.

The chain has TRBV20-1 and TRBJ2-5; 10 nucleotides match TRBD2. The CDR3 length is 14 residues. The V gene end was trimmed by 5 bases and the J gene end by 2 bases; junction bases not matched to a gene: 5. Germline V CDR1 and CDR2: DFQATT, SNEGSKA (reference sequence). CDR3 nucleotide sequence: TGCAGTGCTCTAGCGGGGGCGAATCAAGAGACCCAGTACTTC. Encoded protein: CSALAGANQETQYF.

The V and J genes are TRBV7-9 and TRBJ2-5, with 8 nucleotides matching TRBD1. The CDR3 is made up of 17 amino acids. Germline V lookup: CDR1 SEHNR, CDR2 FQNEAQ (reference sequence). Trimming removed 1 base from V and 1 base from J; junction bases left unmatched: 8. CDR3 sequence: CASSLGDRPPTQETQYF. The CDR3, as DNA: TGTGCCAGCAGCTTAGGGGACAGGCCACCCACCCAAGAGACCCAGTACTTC.

This chain uses TRBV12-3 or TRBV12-4 with TRBJ2-3, with D unresolved. The CDR3 has 14 amino acids. V was clipped by 5 bases and J by 5 bases, with 14 bases between them. The DNA for the CDR3 is TGTGCCAGCAGTCGGATGGCGATGGGAGATACGCAGTATTTT. Translation: CASSRMAMGDTQYF.

This clonotype was seen a few times. V and J are TRBV2 and TRBJ2-5, with D possibly matching TRBD2 (6 bases). Germline V gene data show CDR1 as SNHLY and CDR2 as FYNNEI. The V end lost 6 bases, the J end lost 5 bases, and 22 bases lay between the germline ends. The CDR3 spans 16 residues. CDR3: CASSVGGTPFSETQYF. The CDR3 DNA is TGTGCCAGCAGCGTGGGTGGGACTCCCTTCTCGGAGACCCAGTACTTC.

The chain recombines TRBV11-2 with TRBJ1-4; no firm D call. This CDR3 region has 13 residues. Germline CDR1 and CDR2: SGHAT and FQNNGV. The ends were cut back, 5 bases at V and 8 bases at J, with 12 bases in the middle. CDR3 protein: CASSADAKEKLFF. In nucleotides, the CDR3 is TGTGCCAGCAGCGCGGACGCGAAGGAAAAACTGTTTTTT.